One sample yielded the 24 T cell receptor beta chains listed below, sequenced in a study of early T cells in non-severe SARS-CoV-2 infection. MiXCR, applied by TCRdb to the 5' RACE reads, yields one record per CDR3 protein. This table holds about 58,000 distinct CDR3 sequences, under 10% found once. Specimen: whole blood. All receptors derive from an adult who was a healthcare worker with PCR-confirmed SARS-CoV-2 infection or an uninfected control (not recorded which).

This clonotype has only a few counts. This sequence joins TRBV6-1 and TRBJ2-2; D is possibly TRBD1 (6 bases). V lost 5 bases, J lost 6 bases, and 10 bases lay in between. The germline V gene has CDR1 MNHNS and CDR2 SASEGT. This CDR3 spans 13 amino acids. For the CDR3, the DNA is TGTGCCAGCAGTTACAACAGGGCCGGGGAGCTGTTTTTT. Translating gives CASSYNRAGELFF.

This clonotype was recorded many times. The CDR3 nucleotides are TGTGCCAGCAGCGGGGGCCCTGGGGCCAACGTCCTGACTTTC. It encodes CASSGGPGANVLTF. The chain couples TRBV9 to TRBJ2-6; TRBD1 is a possible D gene (5 bases). Between the trimmed V and J ends, which lost 3 bases and 2 bases, there was a span of 6 bases. The CDR3 runs 14 residues. Per germline, CDR1 SGDLS and CDR2 YYNGEE.

The chain is built from TRBV5-4 and TRBJ2-3, with 10 bases lining up with TRBD1. Germline V gene sequence: CDR1 SGHNT, CDR2 YYREEE (reference sequence). This CDR3 is built from 15 residues. J was trimmed by 5 bases and V by 0 bases; bases with no gene match: 3. CDR3 amino acids: CASSLATGGGDTQYF. The CDR3 DNA reads TGTGCCAGCAGCTTGGCGACAGGGGGCGGAGATACGCAGTATTTT.

The sample holds a few counts of this clonotype. The J gene is TRBJ2-5, the V gene TRBV27; maybe TRBD2 (5 bases). The V and J ends lost 6 bases and 2 bases respectively, with 16 bases between them. The CDR3 has 15 amino acids. Looked up from germline, CDR1 is MNHEY and CDR2 is SMNVEV (reference sequence). The CDR3 DNA sequence: TGTGCCAGCAGCGGACTCAACGAACCACAAGAGACCCAGTACTTC. Amino acids: CASSGLNEPQETQYF.

The chain joins TRBV9 to TRBJ2-1; TRBD2 matches at 9 bases. CDR3 length: 15 amino acids. V gave up 3 bases and J gave up 5 bases; unmatched junction bases: 6. CDR1 and CDR2 from the germline V gene are SGDLS and YYNGEE. CDR3 sequence (DNA): TGTGCCAGCAGCGGGGGACTAGCTCGGGACAATGAGCAGTTCTTC. This gives the protein CASSGGLARDNEQFF.

This clonotype was counted a few times. The chain joins TRBV7-9 to TRBJ2-1; tentative D call: TRBD1 (6 bases). Germline V CDR1 and CDR2: SEHNR, FQNEAQ (reference sequence). Trimming removed 5 bases at V and 8 bases at J, with 16 bases between. The CDR3 covers 14 residues. The CDR3 is CASSRLYGGHEQFF. The CDR3 region has the DNA TGTGCCAGCAGCCGTCTCTATGGGGGCCATGAGCAGTTCTTC.

The chain recombines TRBV5-4 with TRBJ2-5; 8 nucleotides agree with TRBD1. The germline V gene has CDR1 SGHNT and CDR2 YYREEE (reference sequence). Trimming removed 6 bases from V and 2 bases from J; junction bases left unmatched: 9. The CDR3 runs 15 residues. CDR3 nucleotide sequence: TGTGCCAGCAACCCCCGAGACAGGGGTCAAGAGACCCAGTACTTC. This gives the protein CASNPRDRGQETQYF. The full variable domain, in which reference TRBV5-4 and TRBJ2-5 provide the parts outside the CDR3, is ETGVTQSPTHLIKTRGQQVTLRCSSQSGHNTVSWYQQALGQGPQFIFQYYREEENGRGNFPPRFSGLQFPNYSSELNVNALELDDSALYLCASNPRDRGQETQYFGPGTRLLVL.

This chain's CDR3 is CASSQDGAGALTTEAFF. As DNA, the CDR3 is TGCGCCAGCAGCCAAGATGGGGCAGGGGCATTAACCACTGAAGCTTTCTTT. This chain connects TRBV4-1 to TRBJ1-1, with D maybe TRBD1 (6 bases). The V and J ends lost 0 bases and 4 bases respectively, with 18 bases between them. CDR1 is MGHRA and CDR2 is YSYEKL in the germline V gene. The CDR3 is made up of 17 amino acids.

In this sample, this clonotype turned up a few times. V and J are TRBV28 and TRBJ1-1, with 12 bases identical to TRBD1. The CDR3 length is 15 residues. The junction had 7 bases not matched to a gene; V was cut back by 5 bases and J by 6 bases. Germline lookup yields CDR1 MDHEN and CDR2 SYDVKM. CDR3 nucleotide sequence: TGTGCCAGCAGTGTCCCGGGACAGGGGGCCTCTGAAGCTTTCTTT. Translated: CASSVPGQGASEAFF.

There are a few counts of this clonotype. The chain joins TRBV7-6 to TRBJ2-2; 10 bases are a match to TRBD2. The trim removed 0 bases at V and 6 bases at J, leaving 7 bases unmatched. Per the germline V gene, CDR1 is SGHVS and CDR2 is FNYEAQ. The CDR3 loop spans 17 amino acids. The CDR3 coding sequence is TGTGCCAGCAGCTTAGCCGGGCCTAGCGGGAGTTCCGGGGAGCTGTTTTTT. This sequence encodes CASSLAGPSGSSGELFF.

V gene TRBV21-1 combines with J gene TRBJ2-1; the D call in the table, TRBD1, was not verified against the DNA. TRBV21-1 is a recognized pseudogene. The CDR3 extends over 10 amino acids. The CDR3 DNA follows: TGTGCCAGCAGCAGTGGGGGGCAGTTCTTC. This encodes CASSSGGQFF.

Ten or more counts support this clonotype. This sequence joins TRBV10-3 and TRBJ1-1, with 8 bases that match TRBD1. CDR1 and CDR2 from the germline V gene are ENHRY and SYGVKD. The length of the CDR3 is 14 residues. The V segment lost 6 bases and the J segment 2 bases; nucleotides outside the gene matches: 5. This CDR3 reads CAIRSGQDNTEAFF. DNA for the CDR3: TGTGCCATCAGATCGGGACAGGACAACACTGAAGCTTTCTTT.

The chain recombines TRBV28 with TRBJ2-1; 8 nucleotides agree with TRBD2. CDR1 and CDR2 from the germline V gene are MDHEN and SYDVKM. V was pared by 5 bases and J by 3 bases, with 12 bases of the junction left unmatched. This CDR3 has 17 residues. The CDR3 nucleotides read TGTGCCAGCAGTCCCCGGGGGGGGAGCGCAATCTACAATGAGCAGTTCTTC. Amino acid sequence: CASSPRGGSAIYNEQFF. The full variable domain, its missing parts supplied by reference TRBV28 and TRBJ2-1, is DVKVTQSSRYLVKRTGEKVFLECVQDMDHENMFWYRQDPGLGLRLIYFSYDVKMKEKGDIPEGYSVSREKKERFSLILESASTNQTSMYLCASSPRGGSAIYNEQFFGPGTRLTVL.

CDR3 coding DNA: TGTGCCAGCAGTACCCGGATGGGGCTTGATACGCAGTATTTT. Encoded protein: CASSTRMGLDTQYF. The chain employs TRBV12-3 or TRBV12-4 and TRBJ2-3, with a tentative D call TRBD1 (5 bases). V was shortened by 5 bases and J by 6 bases, with 15 bases between the two germline ends. The CDR3 has 14 residues.

The chain joins TRBV5-5 to TRBJ2-1; 9 bases map to TRBD2. Germline loops: CDR1 SGHKS, CDR2 YYEKEE (reference sequence). CDR3 length: 16 residues. Trimming cost V 4 bases and J 3 bases; bases outside gene matches: 8. CDR3 coding DNA: TGTGCCAGCAGCCTCAGGCTAGCGGGGCTCTACAATGAGCAGTTCTTC. Encoded protein: CASSLRLAGLYNEQFF.

At least ten counts were recorded for this clonotype. The chain has TRBV12-3 or TRBV12-4 and TRBJ1-6; no clear D gene. This CDR3 has 15 residues. Trimming removed 6 bases at V and 9 bases at J, with 18 bases between. CDR3 region: CASSRTAHESSPLHF. In DNA, the CDR3 is TGTGCCAGCAGCCGAACGGCGCACGAGTCTTCACCCCTCCACTTT.

This clonotype has a handful of counts. The chain combines TRBV28 with TRBJ2-5; 12 bases match TRBD2. V trimming: 0 bases; J trimming: 5 bases; junction bases outside the gene matches: 1. The CDR3 spans 15 residues. Germline V gene lookup returns CDR1 MDHEN and CDR2 SYDVKM. The CDR3 protein is CASSLWTSGSETQYF. The CDR3 bases are TGTGCCAGCAGTTTATGGACTAGCGGGAGTGAGACCCAGTACTTC.

V usage is TRBV7-6 and J usage is TRBJ2-7, with D maybe TRBD2 (6 bases). The V gene lost 5 bases and the J gene lost 2 bases, with 16 bases spanning the gap. The germline CDR1 and CDR2 sequences are SGHVS and FNYEAQ. The CDR3 is 15 residues long. CDR3 residues: CASSPETSVTYEQYF. The CDR3, as DNA: TGTGCCAGCAGCCCTGAGACTAGTGTAACCTACGAGCAGTACTTC.

The chain employs TRBV7-9 and TRBJ2-7; no firm D call. The CDR3 contains 11 residues. The V gene lost 8 bases and the J gene lost 6 bases, with 11 bases spanning the gap. Germline V gives CDR1 SEHNR, CDR2 FQNEAQ (reference sequence). The CDR3 region has the DNA TGTGCCAGCGGCCCCCGTTCCGAGCAGTACTTC. Translation gives CASGPRSEQYF.

This clonotype was recorded at least ten times. The chain uses TRBV6-2 or TRBV6-3 and TRBJ2-7; D may be TRBD2 (6 bases). The CDR3 sequence is 14 residues long. V was cut by 6 bases and J by 5 bases, with 17 bases left in between. Germline V gene data show CDR1 as MNHEY and CDR2 as SVGEGT. The CDR3 sequence: CASSSGSPPHEQYF. DNA for the CDR3: TGTGCCAGCAGCAGCGGGTCCCCCCCCCACGAGCAGTACTTC.

This clonotype appeared many times. V is TRBV27 and J is TRBJ1-1; D might be TRBD1 (6 bases). The ends were cut back, 6 bases at V and 4 bases at J, with 18 bases in the middle. Germline lookup yields CDR1 MNHEY and CDR2 SMNVEV (reference sequence). The CDR3 consists of 15 residues. Here the CDR3 reads CASSPSRGGFTEAFF. For the CDR3, the DNA is TGTGCCAGCAGCCCCTCCCGAGGGGGTTTCACTGAAGCTTTCTTT.

This chain links TRBV12-3 or TRBV12-4 with TRBJ2-1, with TRBD2 identical over 12 bases. The CDR3 contains 15 residues. Losses at the gene ends were 5 bases for V and 4 bases for J; bases not matched to a gene: 3. CDR3 bases: TGTGCCAGCAGTGCACTAGCGGGAGGATACAATGAGCAGTTCTTC. Protein product: CASSALAGGYNEQFF.

A few counts support this clonotype. CDR3 sequence: CASSAIAGGEQFF. Here the CDR3 DNA reads TGTGCCAGCAGCGCCATCGCTGGGGGTGAGCAGTTCTTC. The chain has TRBV7-3 and TRBJ2-1; possibly TRBD1 or TRBD2 for D (5 bases each). The CDR3 consists of 13 residues. From germline, CDR1 is SGHTA and CDR2 FQGTGA. V was cut by 5 bases and J by 9 bases, with 14 bases left in between.

This sequence joins TRBV19 and TRBJ1-2; 7 nucleotides line up with TRBD1. This CDR3 contains 15 residues. Germline CDR1 LNHDA, CDR2 SQIVND (reference sequence). V dropped 7 bases and J dropped 5; count of bases not matched to a gene: 13. The CDR3 DNA follows: TGTGCCAGTATCTCCGGGACAGCCGATTCTTATGGCTACACCTTC. Protein product: CASISGTADSYGYTF.